The present T cell receptor beta chain was sequenced within a study of cytomegalovirus exposure and HLA in healthy donors. The PCR ran on 60 Vbeta and 13 Jbeta primers. Here immunoSEQ multiplex PCR was the method, and the copy in TCRdb shows in-frame clones only, minus some. The table records around 130,000 clones, approximately 80% of them present only once. This CDR3 contains 15 residues. Germline V gene data show CDR1 as LNHDA and CDR2 as SQIVND (reference sequence). The germline V and J ends were trimmed by 7 bases and 4 bases, with 17 bases remaining between them. The J gene is TRBJ1-5, the V gene TRBV19; TRBD1 is a possible D gene (5 bases). The sequence derives from a man aged 18 to 30 in good health and CMV-seropositive. The sample comprised PBMCs. The CDR3 spells CASTTEDTWNQPQHF. The CDR3 DNA follows: TGTGCCAGTACCACCGAGGACACTTGGAATCAGCCCCAGCATTTT.